This T cell receptor beta chain was sequenced in a study of shared clonotypes between healthy human individuals. The ends lost 3 bases at V and 4 bases at J; junction bases unmatched: 4. Germline V gene sequence: CDR1 SGHTA, CDR2 FQGTGA. The CDR3 consists of 15 residues. Assay used: immunoSEQ multiplex PCR; TCRdb lists only in-frame clones, some missing. Here the sample spans millions of clones, about 92% being singletons. The chain couples TRBV7-3 to TRBJ2-1; 9 nucleotides match TRBD2. Input material: naive CD4+ T cells sorted from blood. The subset denotes: CD45RA+ positively selected. The receptor's source is a man aged 18 to 35 in good health. CDR3 nucleotide sequence: TGTGCCAGCAGCTTGGCGAGCGGGGGGTACAATGAGCAGTTCTTC. Translating gives CASSLASGGYNEQFF.